Each of the 31 T cell receptor beta chains below was sequenced from the same sample in a study of tumor T cells in aggressive B-cell lymphoma. Clones were read by immunoSEQ multiplex PCR, and TCRdb kept only the in-frame ones, dropping some. Counted here are approximately 3,000 clones, about two thirds occurring once; the ten biggest clones make up around 9.7%. The sample was tumor tissue. All receptors come from an adult with diffuse large B cell lymphoma.

The chain links TRBV28 to TRBJ2-3; 10 bases line up with TRBD1. V gave up 6 bases and J gave up 6 bases; unmatched junction bases: 9. The germline V gene encodes CDR1 MDHEN and CDR2 SYDVKM. This CDR3 has 15 amino acids. The CDR3, as DNA: TGTGCCAGCAGAGAGGGACAGGGGACATTTGATACGCAGTATTTT. Amino acid sequence: CASREGQGTFDTQYF.

The chain links TRBV2 to TRBJ2-5; 10 positions agree with TRBD2. The length of the CDR3 is 14 residues. The germline gives CDR1 SNHLY, CDR2 FYNNEI. The trim removed 4 bases at V and 7 bases at J, leaving 6 bases unmatched. The CDR3 loop is CASSALAGLGTQYF. Written as DNA, the CDR3 is TGTGCCAGCAGTGCACTAGCGGGACTCGGGACCCAGTACTTC.

To note about this clone: The same CDR3 also results from other DNA sequences found in this sample. V gene TRBV5-6 combines with J gene TRBJ2-7, with D perhaps matching TRBD1 (6 bases). CDR3 length: 15 amino acids. V gave up 2 bases and J gave up 7 bases, with 19 bases separating them. CDR1 is SGHDT and CDR2 is YYEEEE in the germline V gene. CDR3 DNA sequence: TGTGCCAGCAGCTTAGTTGGGGGCCCCTATGGTGAGCAGTACTTC. It codes for CASSLVGGPYGEQYF.

The J gene is TRBJ2-7, the V gene TRBV7-8; 8 bases line up with TRBD1. The CDR3 extends over 15 amino acids. The junction had 15 bases not matched to a gene; V was cut back by 5 bases and J by 9 bases. Looked up from germline, CDR1 is SGHVS and CDR2 is FQNEAQ. CDR3 sequence (DNA): TGTGCCAGCAGCCCCGGACAGGGTCCCCCCGTGAGGCAGTACTTC. It encodes CASSPGQGPPVRQYF.

This chain uses TRBV18 with TRBJ2-1; D might be TRBD1 (6 bases). Germline V gene lookup returns CDR1 KGHSH and CDR2 LQKENI. The CDR3 runs to 11 residues. Deletions cut 2 bases from V and 13 bases from J, with 9 bases between. The CDR3 DNA reads as TGTGCCAGCTCACCAGGGGGCCTACAGTTCTTC. Its translation is CASSPGGLQFF.

The chain is built from TRBV18 and TRBJ2-5, with a tentative D call TRBD2 (5 bases). This CDR3 is built from 12 residues. V lost 3 bases and J lost 4, with 6 bases in between. CDR1 KGHSH and CDR2 LQKENI come from the germline V gene. The CDR3 sequence: CASSPRGETQYF. CDR3 DNA sequence: TGTGCCAGCTCACCTCGGGGAGAGACCCAGTACTTC.

The gene calls are TRBV6-5 and TRBJ1-2; 7 nucleotides agree with TRBD1. Germline loops: CDR1 MNHEY, CDR2 SVGAGI. There are 14 residues in the CDR3. J lost 3 bases, V lost 5 bases, and 6 bases had no gene match. The CDR3 nucleotides are TGTGCCAGCAGTGAAGAGGGGGCATACTATGGCTACACCTTC. Translation: CASSEEGAYYGYTF.

The chain uses TRBV6-4 and TRBJ2-3; D is possibly TRBD2 (6 bases). CDR3 length: 16 amino acids. The germline gives CDR1 MRHNA, CDR2 SNTAGT. V dropped 5 bases and J dropped 4 bases, with 19 bases sitting between them. The CDR3 bases are TGTGCCAGCAGTCCCCGGCTTGGGACTCCCGCAGATACGCAGTATTTT. Protein sequence: CASSPRLGTPADTQYF.

The chain joins TRBV5-1 to TRBJ1-4; D might be TRBD1 (6 bases). This CDR3 has 16 amino acids. V was pared by 4 bases and J by 7 bases, with 20 bases between. Germline CDR1 is SGHRS and CDR2 is YFSETQ. CDR3 bases: TGCGCCAGCAGCCCCCCTTTGGGACAAAGTGGTGAAAAACTGTTTTTT. It translates to CASSPPLGQSGEKLFF.

This chain connects TRBV19 to TRBJ1-2, with D maybe TRBD1 (6 bases). The V and J ends lost 5 bases and 8 bases respectively, with 21 bases between them. The CDR3 has 15 amino acids. Germline CDR1 LNHDA, CDR2 SQIVND (reference sequence). DNA of the CDR3: TGTGCCAGTAGTCCACTTCAGGGGAACGGTCTCGGCTACACCTTC. Amino acids: CASSPLQGNGLGYTF.

V gene TRBV6-1 combines with J gene TRBJ2-1, with TRBD1 matching 7 bases. With V trimmed by 2 bases and J by 4 bases, 5 bases remained unmatched. CDR3 length: 15 residues. Per the germline V gene, CDR1 is MNHNS and CDR2 is SASEGT. In nucleotides, the CDR3 is TGTGCCAGCAGTGAATTGGGACAGCCTTACAATGAGCAGTTCTTC. This codes for CASSELGQPYNEQFF.

The V call is TRBV7-2, the J call TRBJ2-3, with TRBD1 identical over 7 bases. V shed 1 base and J 2 bases; nucleotides not matched to a gene: 3. The CDR3 is 15 residues long. CDR1 and CDR2 (germline): SGHTA, FQGNSA. CDR3 in DNA: TGTGCCAGCAGCTTAGGTGGGACAGACACAGATACGCAGTATTTT. It specifies CASSLGGTDTDTQYF.

This rearrangement joins TRBV4-1 to TRBJ2-7, with 13 bases lining up with TRBD2. CDR3 size: 16 residues. CDR1 and CDR2 (germline): MGHRA, YSYEKL. After removal of 3 bases from V and 6 bases from J, the junction contained 8 bases not matched to a gene. CDR3 sequence reads: CASSQSPTSGRTEQYF. The CDR3 coding sequence is TGCGCCAGCAGCCAGTCCCCGACTAGCGGGAGGACCGAGCAGTACTTC.

A single count supports this clone. A read error may account for a junction end that differs from germline. The V call is TRBV28, the J call TRBJ1-1, with 9 positions matching TRBD1. This CDR3 comprises 14 residues. CDR1 is MDHEN, CDR2 SYDVKM, per germline. The CDR3 protein is CTSSSQGARTEAFF. As DNA, the CDR3 is TGTACCAGCAGCTCACAGGGGGCGCGGACTGAAGCTTTCTTT. Using reference TRBV28 and TRBJ1-1 for the parts outside the CDR3, the full variable domain is DVKVTQSSRYLVKRTGEKVFLECVQDMDHENMFWYRQDPGLGLRLIYFSYDVKMKEKGDIPEGYSVSREKKERFSLILESASTNQTSMYLCTSSSQGARTEAFFGQGTRLTVV.

This chain joins TRBV15 and TRBJ1-5, with D perhaps matching TRBD1 (5 bases). The germline V and J ends were trimmed by 0 bases and 6 bases, with 6 bases remaining between them. The CDR3 totals 13 residues. Germline V gene lookup returns CDR1 LNHNV and CDR2 YYDKDF (reference sequence). The DNA for the CDR3 is TGTGCCACCAGCAGAGAGGGGGGTCAGCCCCAGCATTTT. Translated, it gives CATSREGGQPQHF.

V usage is TRBV19 and J usage is TRBJ2-5; TRBD2 agrees at 13 bases. Trimming at V came to 5 bases and at J to 5 bases, leaving 14 bases not matched to a gene. CDR1 and CDR2 (germline): LNHDA, SQIVND (reference sequence). The CDR3 is 18 amino acids. CDR3 protein: CASSLGLAGVSRVETQYF. The CDR3 DNA reads as TGTGCCAGTAGTTTAGGACTAGCGGGAGTTTCTCGTGTGGAGACCCAGTACTTC.

There are a few counts of this clone. The same CDR3 is also encoded by other DNA sequences in this sample. The chain combines TRBV5-6 with TRBJ2-7; 7 bases line up with TRBD1. Germline V gives CDR1 SGHDT, CDR2 YYEEEE. After removal of 0 bases from V and 2 bases from J, the junction contained 2 bases not matched to a gene. This CDR3 contains 14 residues. The CDR3 region has the DNA TGTGCCAGCAGCTTGGGTACAGGGGCCTACGAGCAGTACTTC. It specifies CASSLGTGAYEQYF.

The V call is TRBV7-8, the J call TRBJ1-4; TRBD1 matches at 8 bases. V shed 2 bases, J shed 6 bases, and the junction held 5 bases outside the gene matches. Per germline, CDR1 SGHVS and CDR2 FQNEAQ. This CDR3 comprises 15 residues. DNA of the CDR3: TGTGCCAGCAGCTTAAGAGACAGGGGATATGAAAAACTGTTTTTT. As protein: CASSLRDRGYEKLFF. The full variable domain, rest sourced from reference TRBV7-8 and TRBJ1-4, is GAGVSQSPRYKVAKRGQDVALRCDPISGHVSLFWYQQALGQGPEFLTYFQNEAQLDKSGLPSDRFFAERPEGSVSTLKIQRTQQEDSAVYLCASSLRDRGYEKLFFGSGTQLSVL.

This clone was recorded a few times. J is TRBJ1-5 and V is TRBV2; D gene ambiguous. The length of the CDR3 is 15 residues. Germline loops: CDR1 SNHLY, CDR2 FYNNEI. V was trimmed by 5 bases and J by 2 bases, leaving 13 bases between them. The CDR3 spells CASSRDTRGNQPQHF. In DNA, the CDR3 is TGTGCCAGCAGTCGGGATACCCGGGGCAATCAGCCCCAGCATTTT.

This sequence joins TRBV5-1 and TRBJ2-5; maybe TRBD1 (6 bases). Trimming removed 0 bases at V and 4 bases at J, with 13 bases between. The length of the CDR3 is 15 residues. Germline CDR1 reads SGHRS; CDR2 reads YFSETQ. The CDR3 DNA follows: TGCGCCAGCAGCTTGGCTGGGGGCAACGGAGAGACCCAGTACTTC. It is translated as CASSLAGGNGETQYF.

V usage is TRBV10-3 and J usage is TRBJ1-1; unclear D gene. The CDR3 totals 15 residues. In germline, CDR1 is ENHRY, CDR2 SYGVKD. Trimming cost V 0 bases and J 0 bases, with 8 bases left between them. CDR3 coding DNA: TGTGCCATCAGTGAGTCGGCCGGGTTGAACACTGAAGCTTTCTTT. This translates into CAISESAGLNTEAFF.

A few counts support this clone. The rearrangement links TRBV18 to TRBJ2-7; D remains unclear. This CDR3 is 13 amino acids long. CDR1 and CDR2 (germline): KGHSH, LQKENI. Between the trimmed V and J ends, which lost 5 bases and 3 bases, there was a span of 11 bases. The CDR3 protein is CASSSTAGYEQYF. The CDR3, as DNA: TGTGCCAGCTCATCGACCGCAGGCTACGAGCAGTACTTC.

The chain combines TRBV7-9 with TRBJ2-2, with D perhaps matching TRBD1 (5 bases). Germline CDR1 and CDR2: SEHNR and FQNEAQ (reference sequence). V lost 2 bases, J lost 5 bases, and 12 bases lay in between. This CDR3 comprises 15 residues. CDR3 amino acids: CASSLRLGETGELFF. For the CDR3, the DNA is TGTGCCAGCAGCTTACGATTAGGGGAAACCGGGGAGCTGTTTTTT.

This clone was found a few times. The sample has other DNA sequences that encode this CDR3 too. This sequence joins TRBV27 and TRBJ1-5; TRBD1 agrees at 7 bases. The length of the CDR3 is 15 residues. Per the germline V gene, CDR1 is MNHEY and CDR2 is SMNVEV (reference sequence). The junction had 2 bases not matched to a gene; V was cut back by 2 bases and J by 1 base. The CDR3 coding sequence is TGTGCCAGCAGTTTAACCAGGGGGAGCAATCAGCCCCAGCATTTT. This codes for CASSLTRGSNQPQHF.

This chain joins TRBV15 and TRBJ2-1; D might be TRBD2 (6 bases). V lost 0 bases and J 2 bases, leaving 8 bases between the germline ends. There are 15 residues in the CDR3. Germline values: CDR1 LNHNV, CDR2 YYDKDF (reference sequence). Here the CDR3 DNA reads TGTGCCACCAGCAGAGAGGACTATACCTACAATGAGCAGTTCTTC. Its protein product is CATSREDYTYNEQFF.

V and J are TRBV28 and TRBJ1-1; D gene uncertain. Trimming removed 11 bases at V and 1 base at J, with 14 bases between. CDR1 is MDHEN and CDR2 is SYDVKM in the germline V gene. The CDR3 is 13 residues long. The CDR3 sequence: CASLGESNTEAFF. The CDR3, as DNA: TGTGCCTCCCTTGGGGAGTCGAACACTGAAGCTTTCTTT.

This clone is large within its sample. The CDR3 coding sequence is TGTGCCAGCCTGGGACTAGCGGCCACAGATACGCAGTATTTT. Translation gives CASLGLAATDTQYF. The chain joins TRBV18 to TRBJ2-3; 11 positions match TRBD2. V lost 8 bases, J lost 2 bases, and 3 bases stayed unmatched. From germline, CDR1 is KGHSH and CDR2 LQKENI. The CDR3 spans 14 residues.

The chain recombines TRBV18 with TRBJ1-5, with TRBD1 matching 10 bases. J lost 5 bases, V lost 3 bases, and 4 bases had no gene match. CDR1 KGHSH and CDR2 LQKENI come from the germline V gene. The CDR3 extends over 15 amino acids. Here the CDR3 DNA reads TGTGCCAGCTCACCCGGGACAGGGGTGTATCAGCCCCAGCATTTT. It is translated as CASSPGTGVYQPQHF.

This clone was observed a single time. This sequence joins TRBV5-1 and TRBJ2-3; weak D call: TRBD1 (5 bases). CDR3 length: 16 residues. Trimming took 2 bases from V and 3 from J, leaving 16 bases between them. Germline loops: CDR1 SGHRS, CDR2 YFSETQ. CDR3 amino acids: CASSFLQVAATDTQYF. The CDR3 DNA is TGCGCCAGCAGCTTTCTACAGGTCGCGGCTACAGATACGCAGTATTTT.

V and J are TRBV30 and TRBJ2-1, with D hard to call. Trimming took 1 base from V and 4 from J, leaving 2 bases between them. CDR1 is GTSNPN, CDR2 SVGIG, per germline (reference sequence). This CDR3 is built from 11 residues. The CDR3 DNA follows: TGTGCCTGGAGTGCTTACAATGAGCAGTTCTTC. This sequence encodes CAWSAYNEQFF. Variable domain in full (rest from reference TRBV30 and TRBJ2-1): SQTIHQWPATLVQPVGSPLSLECTVEGTSNPNLYWYRQAAGRGLQLLFYSVGIGQISSEVPQNLSASRPQDRQFILSSKKLLLSDSGFYLCAWSAYNEQFFGPGTRLTVL.

V gene TRBV18 combines with J gene TRBJ1-1, with TRBD1 as a possible D gene (5 bases). V gave up 3 bases and J gave up 2 bases, with 10 bases separating them. Germline V gives CDR1 KGHSH, CDR2 LQKENI. This CDR3 has 14 residues. This CDR3 is CASSPGLINTEAFF. Written as DNA, the CDR3 is TGTGCCAGCTCACCGGGACTCATCAACACTGAAGCTTTCTTT.